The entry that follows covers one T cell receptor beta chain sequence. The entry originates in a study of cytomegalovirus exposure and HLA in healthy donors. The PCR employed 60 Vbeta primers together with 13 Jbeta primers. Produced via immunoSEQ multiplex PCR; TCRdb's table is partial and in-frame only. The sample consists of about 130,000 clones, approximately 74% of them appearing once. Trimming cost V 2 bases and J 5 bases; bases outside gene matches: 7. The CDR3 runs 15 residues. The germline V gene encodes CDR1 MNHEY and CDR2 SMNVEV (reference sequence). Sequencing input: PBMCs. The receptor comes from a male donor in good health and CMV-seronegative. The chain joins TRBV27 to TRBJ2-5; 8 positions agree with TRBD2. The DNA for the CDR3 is TGTGCCAGCAGTTTAAACGGGAGGGCCAAGGAGACCCAGTACTTC. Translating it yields CASSLNGRAKETQYF.